One sample yielded the 23 T cell receptor beta chains listed below, sequenced in a study of spatial heterogeneity in lung cancer. Time point noted: sample taken at primary tumor resection. TCRdb redid the calling of the 5' RACE reads with MiXCR, one entry per CDR3 protein. The sample table includes dozens of distinct CDR3 sequences. The antigens of these receptors remain unknown. General observations from the study: In tumors, expanded intratumoral alpha and beta TCR counts tracked mutation counts.

The input for sequencing was lung tumor tissue, taken at surgery. The receptors come from a female donor with early-stage non-small cell lung cancer.

In regard to this clonotype: This beta chain is an unintended read in a library built for alpha chains; its size means little. The rearrangement links TRBV2 to TRBJ1-4; unclear D gene. The CDR3 has 11 amino acids. CDR1 and CDR2 from the germline V gene are SNHLY and FYNNEI. Trimming cost V 6 bases and J 8 bases, with 7 bases left between them. Here the CDR3 reads CASRTYEKLFF. The DNA for the CDR3 is TGTGCCAGCAGGACCTACGAAAAACTGTTTTTT.

Notes on this clonotype: Since the library was made to target alpha chains, this beta chain is a stray read and its abundance is not meaningful. The chain combines TRBV7-2 with TRBJ2-2; the D is unclear. The CDR3 extends over 13 amino acids. CDR1 and CDR2 (germline): SGHTA, FQGNSA. V dropped 5 bases and J dropped 6 bases, with 10 bases sitting between them. The chain's CDR3 is CASSQIRAGELFF. DNA for the CDR3: TGTGCCAGCAGCCAAATAAGGGCCGGGGAGCTGTTTTTT. Drawing the rest from reference TRBV7-2 and TRBJ2-2, the complete variable domain is GAGVSQSPSNKVTEKGKDVELRCDPISGHTALYWYRQSLGQGLEFLIYFQGNSAPDKSGLPSDRFSAERTGGSVSTLTIQRTQQEDSAVYLCASSQIRAGELFFGEGSRLTVL.

Regarding this clonotype: The library was built for alpha chains, so this beta chain is an off-target read and its size means little. The gene calls are TRBV3-1 and TRBJ2-6; no clear D gene. Trimming cost V 0 bases and J 3 bases, with 3 bases left between them. The CDR3 runs to 14 residues. Germline loops: CDR1 LGHDT, CDR2 YNNKEL (reference sequence). The CDR3 coding sequence is TGTGCCAGCAGCCAAGATGGTGGGGCCAACGTCCTGACTTTC. Translated: CASSQDGGANVLTF. Full variable domain (missing parts from reference TRBV3-1 and TRBJ2-6): DTAVSQTPKYLVTQMGNDKSIKCEQNLGHDTMYWYKQDSKKFLKIMFSYNNKELIINETVPNRFSPKSPDKAHLNLHINSLELGDSAVYFCASSQDGGANVLTFGAGSRLTVL.

Sample share makes this clonotype hyperexpanded. A library prepared for alpha chains yielded this beta chain as an off-target read; its size is of little meaning. The chain combines TRBV19 with TRBJ1-5; D gene unclear. Trimming pared 6 bases from V and 3 bases from J, leaving 6 bases between. CDR1 and CDR2 (germline): LNHDA, SQIVND (reference sequence). This CDR3 is built from 12 residues. CDR3 nucleotides: TGTGCCAGTAGGCCGAACAATCAGCCCCAGCATTTT. It yields the protein CASRPNNQPQHF.

Concerning this clonotype itself: With the library built for alpha chains, this beta chain is off target and its frequency is not meaningful. V usage is TRBV20-1 and J usage is TRBJ2-3; D is unclear. Germline V gives CDR1 DFQATT, CDR2 SNEGSKA (reference sequence). The CDR3 sequence is 12 residues long. Trimming pared 3 bases from V and 4 bases from J, leaving 8 bases between. The DNA for the CDR3 is TGCAGTGCTAGGATTACAGCAGATACGCAGTATTTT. The encoded protein is CSARITADTQYF.

A few counts support this clonotype. This beta chain is off target for a library built for alpha chains, so its abundance means little. The chain links TRBV2 to TRBJ2-5, with D possibly being TRBD1 (5 bases). Trimming stripped 5 bases from V and 1 base from J, with 11 bases between. CDR1 is SNHLY and CDR2 is FYNNEI in the germline V gene. There are 14 residues in the CDR3. The chain's CDR3 is CASSRQISQETQYF. The CDR3 region has the DNA TGTGCCAGCAGTAGACAGATTTCCCAAGAGACCCAGTACTTC.

The table lists this clonotype with a few counts. This beta chain was picked up by a library intended for alpha chains and is off target, so its count carries little meaning. This chain links TRBV29-1 with TRBJ2-3, with a tentative D call TRBD2 (6 bases). Germline CDR1 and CDR2: SQVTM and ANQGSEA. The length of the CDR3 is 13 residues. V was cut by 3 bases and J by 4 bases, with 11 bases left in between. The CDR3 is CSVDGSRADTQYF. The CDR3 region has the DNA TGCAGCGTTGACGGGAGTAGAGCAGATACGCAGTATTTT.

This clonotype was seen a handful of times. Within a library made for alpha chains, this beta chain is off target, and its count is uninformative. The rearrangement uses TRBV6-5 and TRBJ2-7, with 10 bases matching TRBD2. The germline V gene has CDR1 MNHEY and CDR2 SVGAGI. The CDR3 has 15 residues. V shed 2 bases, J shed 3 bases, and the junction held 4 bases outside the gene matches. CDR3 nucleotides: TGTGCCAGCAGTTACCTAGCGGGAGACAACTACGAGCAGTACTTC. Translation gives CASSYLAGDNYEQYF.

This clonotype was recorded a few times. This beta chain is a stray sequence in a library constructed for alpha chains; its clone size is not meaningful. V and J are TRBV29-1 and TRBJ2-3; D may be TRBD2 (5 bases). From germline, CDR1 is SQVTM and CDR2 ANQGSEA. The CDR3 totals 13 residues. CDR3 protein: CSLEGGSTDTQYF. CDR3 DNA sequence: TGCTCCCTGGAAGGCGGGTCCACAGATACGCAGTATTTT.

For this clonotype: This beta chain is an unintended read in a library built for alpha chains; its size means little. This chain joins TRBV7-2 and TRBJ2-3, with unresolved D. Trimming left V 1 base short and J 10 bases short, with 6 bases between. This CDR3 has 11 amino acids. The V gene's germline CDR1 is SGHTA and CDR2 FQGNSA. This chain's CDR3 is CASSLGTSQYF. CDR3 nucleotides: TGTGCCAGCAGCTTAGGGACCTCGCAGTATTTT.

As to this clonotype: This beta chain is an unintended read in a library built for alpha chains; its size means little. V is TRBV6-1 and J is TRBJ1-5; D is ambiguous. Between the trimmed V and J ends, which lost 9 bases and 6 bases, there was a span of 15 bases. In germline, CDR1 is MNHNS, CDR2 SASEGT. The CDR3 has 13 amino acids. The CDR3 region is CASEDSDIQPQHF. DNA of the CDR3: TGTGCCAGTGAGGACTCTGATATTCAGCCCCAGCATTTT.

In its sample, this clonotype ranks as hyperexpanded. This beta chain lies outside the target of a library built for alpha chains; its clone size means little. This chain joins TRBV6-1 and TRBJ1-4; 9 nucleotides line up with TRBD1. V was clipped by 7 bases and J by 6 bases; unmatched bases: 3. This CDR3 is 13 amino acids long. Germline CDR1 MNHNS, CDR2 SASEGT. CDR3 bases: TGTGCCAGCAACCGGGACAGGGATGAAAAACTGTTTTTT. Translating gives CASNRDRDEKLFF.

Worth noting for this clonotype: Since it is a stray read in a library aimed at alpha chains, this beta chain has a size that is not meaningful. The rearrangement joins TRBV5-1 to TRBJ2-3; no clear D gene. V lost 0 bases and J 0 bases, leaving 5 bases between the germline ends. CDR1 is SGHRS, CDR2 YFSETQ, per germline. The CDR3 is 14 amino acids. CDR3 coding DNA: TGCGCCAGCAGCTTGGTTAAGAGCACAGATACGCAGTATTTT. It is translated as CASSLVKSTDTQYF.

Note on this clonotype: This beta chain lies outside the target of a library built for alpha chains; its clone size means little. The chain couples TRBV20-1 to TRBJ2-7, with TRBD1 identical over 7 bases. This CDR3 is built from 14 residues. Germline CDR1 is DFQATT and CDR2 is SNEGSKA (reference sequence). V trimming: 1 base; J trimming: 3 bases; junction bases outside the gene matches: 6. The CDR3 DNA reads as TGCAGTGCTAGAGCCAGTCAGGGGGACTACGAGCAGTACTTC. Translation: CSARASQGDYEQYF.

Of note for this clonotype: A library prepared for alpha chains yielded this beta chain as an off-target read; its size is of little meaning. J is TRBJ2-7 and V is TRBV28; 9 positions match TRBD2. CDR3 length equals 14 residues. V dropped 1 base and J dropped 8; count of bases not matched to a gene: 6. Germline CDR1 MDHEN, CDR2 SYDVKM. DNA of the CDR3: TGTGCCAGCAGTTTATTAGCGGGGGAGCGGAAGCAGTACTTC. This codes for CASSLLAGERKQYF.

This clonotype was found a few times. This beta chain was picked up by a library intended for alpha chains and is off target, so its count carries little meaning. J is TRBJ2-7 and V is TRBV9, with D perhaps matching TRBD1 or TRBD2 (6 bases each). The CDR3 extends over 15 amino acids. V lost 4 bases and J lost 3, with 17 bases in between. The germline CDR1 and CDR2 sequences are SGDLS and YYNGEE. CDR3 coding DNA: TGTGCCAGCAGCACCGGGGGCACAAACTTCTACGAGCAGTACTTC. This encodes CASSTGGTNFYEQYF. Full variable domain (rest looked up from reference TRBV9 and TRBJ2-7): DSGVTQTPKHLITATGQRVTLRCSPRSGDLSVYWYQQSLDQGLQFLIQYYNGEERAKGNILERFSAQQFPDLHSELNLSSLELGDSALYFCASSTGGTNFYEQYFGPGTRLTVT.

As to this clonotype: As an off-target read in a library built for alpha chains, this beta chain has a frequency of little significance. The J gene is TRBJ2-6, the V gene TRBV2, with 7 bases identical to TRBD1. Losses at the gene ends were 4 bases for V and 8 bases for J; bases not matched to a gene: 5. This CDR3 comprises 14 residues. The germline CDR1 and CDR2 sequences are SNHLY and FYNNEI. The CDR3 loop is CASSGQGLTNVLTF. CDR3 nucleotides: TGTGCCAGCAGTGGACAGGGATTGACCAACGTCCTGACTTTC.

This clonotype was detected only a few times. This beta chain is a stray read from a library made for alpha chains; its abundance is not meaningful. V usage is TRBV7-2 and J usage is TRBJ2-3, with 7 nucleotides matching TRBD2. V lost 1 base to trimming and J lost 1 base; unmatched junction nucleotides: 5. The CDR3 is 16 residues long. Per the germline V gene, CDR1 is SGHTA and CDR2 is FQGNSA. CDR3 in amino acids: CASSLGNSGGTDTQYF. Written as DNA, the CDR3 is TGTGCCAGCAGCTTAGGGAACAGCGGGGGCACAGATACGCAGTATTTT. Complete variable domain (other parts from reference TRBV7-2 and TRBJ2-3): GAGVSQSPSNKVTEKGKDVELRCDPISGHTALYWYRQSLGQGLEFLIYFQGNSAPDKSGLPSDRFSAERTGGSVSTLTIQRTQQEDSAVYLCASSLGNSGGTDTQYFGPGTRLTVL.

As to this clonotype: As an off-target read in a library built for alpha chains, this beta chain has a frequency of little significance. The chain has TRBV11-1 and TRBJ2-3; D is tentatively TRBD1 or TRBD2 (5 bases each). CDR3 length: 14 amino acids. V lost 1 base and J 10 bases, leaving 15 bases between the germline ends. Germline V gene data show CDR1 as SGHAT and CDR2 as FQDESV (reference sequence). Here the CDR3 DNA reads TGTGCCAGCAGCTTAGGCAGGGACGTTGGGCCGCAGTATTTT. Its translation is CASSLGRDVGPQYF.

To note about this clonotype: Because the library targeted alpha chains, this beta chain is an off-target read whose size means little. This sequence joins TRBV19 and TRBJ2-1; the D gene is possibly TRBD1 (5 bases). CDR1 and CDR2 (germline): LNHDA, SQIVND (reference sequence). The CDR3 length is 18 residues. V lost 6 bases and J 0 bases, leaving 21 bases between the germline ends. CDR3 sequence reads: CASRADRGPVSSYNEQFF. CDR3 in DNA: TGTGCCAGTAGGGCTGACAGAGGCCCAGTAAGCTCCTACAATGAGCAGTTCTTC.

Regarding this clonotype: The library was designed around alpha chains, so this beta chain is a stray read whose abundance carries little weight. This rearrangement joins TRBV11-2 to TRBJ2-1, with 12 bases identical to TRBD2. The V gene end was trimmed by 3 bases and the J gene end by 12 bases; junction bases not matched to a gene: 3. CDR1 is SGHAT and CDR2 is FQNNGV in the germline V gene. The CDR3 length is 13 residues. The DNA of the CDR3 is TGTGCCAGCAGCTTCACTAGCGGGGGGTTGCAGTTCTTC. Translating gives CASSFTSGGLQFF.

This clonotype showed up just a few times. This beta chain is an off-target read within a library intended for alpha chains, so its frequency means little. The chain carries TRBV20-1 and TRBJ2-3; the D is unclear. Germline V CDR1 and CDR2: DFQATT, SNEGSKA (reference sequence). Trimming removed 3 bases from V and 2 bases from J, with 6 bases in between. The CDR3 is 12 amino acids. The CDR3 nucleotides read TGCAGTGCTAGTCGCACCACAGATACGCAGTATTTT. Protein product: CSASRTTDTQYF.

This clonotype has a handful of counts. This beta chain is a stray sequence in a library constructed for alpha chains; its clone size is not meaningful. The V call is TRBV11-2, the J call TRBJ2-6; no reliable D call. The CDR3 sequence is 15 residues long. CDR1 is SGHAT, CDR2 FQNNGV, per germline. V was trimmed by 3 bases and J by 0 bases, leaving 6 bases between them. The CDR3 protein is CASSFTPSGANVLTF. The CDR3 DNA sequence: TGTGCCAGCAGCTTTACCCCCTCTGGGGCCAACGTCCTGACTTTC. The entire variable domain, with the rest obtained from reference TRBV11-2 and TRBJ2-6, is as follows: EAGVAQSPRYKIIEKRQSVAFWCNPISGHATLYWYQQILGQGPKLLIQFQNNGVVDDSQLPKDRFSAERLKGVDSTLKIQPAKLEDSAVYLCASSFTPSGANVLTFGAGSRLTVL.